This TCR beta chain came from a study of T-cell reconstitution after alpha-beta-depleted transplantation in children (dated by TCRdb to between 2015 and 2016). A note on the overall study: Using TCR repertoire profiling, the study quantitatively followed how T-cell immune reconstitution unfolded in children after TCRalphabeta/CD19-depleted allogeneic hematopoietic cell transplantation.

Here is what the overall study found, with its caveats: The apparently early alphabetaT-cell count recovery about two months after transplant was reportedly dependent on only several hundred rapidly expanded clones derived from non-depleted graft cells. In some patients, the high TCRbeta diversity seen at day 60 was put down to recipient T cells and intrathymic progenitors that had survived conditioning. Hyperexpanded clone frequencies declined over subsequent months; after one year, T-cell counts and TCRbeta diversity were mostly attributed to newly produced T cells.

Explained via the paper, the treatment or condition label denotes: allogeneic hematopoietic cell transplantation with graft depleted of TCRalphabeta T cells and CD19 B cells. The children who served as transplant recipients had been given grafts of TCRalphabeta/CD19-depleted allogeneic hematopoietic cells. The method behind the library was PCR. These reads were obtained on an Illumina HiSeq 2500. TCR libraries were prepared with molecular barcoding, using unique molecular identifiers to normalize TCRbeta repertoire quantification. TCRdb handled the public reads itself, with Q25 trimming in fastp and clone calling in MiXCR, and kept productive beta chains. Entries are consolidated by CDR3 protein sequence, retaining the most common genes and DNA. The sample table lists 400,000 to 550,000 distinct CDR3 sequences, about 10% of them with a count of one. The ten largest make up approximately 2% of the sample.

The table lists this clonotype with many counts. The target of this receptor is not known. The sample holds no much larger clone one base away, and base qualities are not on file. CDR1 WNHNN and CDR2 SYGVQD are derived from the germline V gene (reference sequence). From its cysteine to its phenylalanine, the CDR3 spans 12 amino acids. The only DNA kept is the CDR3, 36 bases in frame from the first base. Trimming removed 2 bases from V and 12 bases from J; the gene matches leave 6 bases unexplained. The chain is made from TRBV10-1 and TRBJ1-1; 7 central bases correspond to TRBD1. This material consisted of PBMCs, taken before TCRalphabeta/CD19-depleted stem cell transplant. The clonotype was recovered from a child aged 2 to 10 with inherited bone marrow failure, due to receive a stem cell transplant. The CDR3 protein sequence reads: CASSEQDRRPFF. The DNA is as follows: TGCGCCAGCAGTGAGCAGGACAGGCGACCTTTCTTT.